The following is a TCR beta chain sequence with its context. Its specificity is unknown. The CDR3 covers 17 residues. Looked up from germline, CDR1 is SGHNT and CDR2 is YENEEA. V gave up 4 bases and J gave up 0 bases, with 16 bases separating them. PCR was performed using 60 Vbeta and 13 Jbeta primers. Method: immunoSEQ multiplex PCR; TCRdb's copy keeps in-frame clones and lacks some. The top ten clones hold roughly 3.4% of a sample with 140,000 to 150,000 clones, about 82% of them seen once. These data originate in a study of cytomegalovirus exposure and HLA in healthy donors. Study-level results: DRB1 showed the most TCR associations and HLA-C the fewest in a later analysis, as rates varied by HLA locus. Per published reports, the classifier diagnosed cytomegalovirus status with high specificity and sensitivity. Presence/absence comparisons presumed near-even sequencing depth among donors.

Material: PBMCs. This TCR was sampled from a male donor in good health and CMV-seronegative. The chain is built from TRBV11-3 and TRBJ2-1, with a possible D match to TRBD2 (7 bases). CDR3: CASSSQRRGGSYNEQFF. The CDR3 DNA follows: TGTGCCAGCAGCTCCCAGAGAAGGGGGGGCTCCTACAATGAGCAGTTCTTC. Supplemented by reference TRBV11-3 and TRBJ2-1, the full variable domain reads EAGVVQSPRYKIIEKKQPVAFWCNPISGHNTLYWYLQNLGQGPELLIRYENEEAVDDSQLPKDRFSAERLKGVDSTLKIQPAELGDSAVYLCASSSQRRGGSYNEQFFGPGTRLTVL.